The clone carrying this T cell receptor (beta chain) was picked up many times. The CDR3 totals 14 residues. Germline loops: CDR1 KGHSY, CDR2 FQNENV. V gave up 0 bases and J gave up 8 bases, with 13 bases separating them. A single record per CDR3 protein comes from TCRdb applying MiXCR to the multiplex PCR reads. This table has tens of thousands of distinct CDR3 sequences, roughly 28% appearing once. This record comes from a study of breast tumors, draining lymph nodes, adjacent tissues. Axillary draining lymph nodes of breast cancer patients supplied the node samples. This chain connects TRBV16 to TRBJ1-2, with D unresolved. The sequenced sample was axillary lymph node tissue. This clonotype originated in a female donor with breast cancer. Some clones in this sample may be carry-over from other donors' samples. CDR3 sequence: CASSQSTNYEGYTF. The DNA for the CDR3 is TGTGCCAGCAGCCAATCGACAAACTATGAGGGCTACACCTTC.